This TCR beta chain was recorded in a study of Ad26.COV2.S vaccination and SARS-CoV-2 variants. Across the study: The Ad26.COV2.S arm of the COV1001 trial was where the donor was placed. The authors gave Ad26.COV2.S intramuscularly, either once or twice 56 days apart.

The ends lost 6 bases at V and 4 bases at J; junction bases unmatched: 4. In germline, CDR1 is LGHDT, CDR2 YNNKEL (reference sequence). The CDR3 consists of 13 residues. Data came from immunoSEQ multiplex PCR; TCRdb stores just in-frame clones and leaves some out. Of approximately 350,000 clones detected, under 90% appear once; the ten largest clones hold about 7.4%. In the case of this clone: Its specificity is unknown.

Study observations and caveats: A substantial breadth of spike-specific CD8+ and CD4+ T cell responses after vaccination has been reported. Spike-specific TCR breadth in vaccine recipients exceeded that seen in placebo recipients.

Treatment defined: around 19 received Ad26.COV2.S at low or high dose, single or two shots; about 5 received placebo; per-sample allocation not given. Sample collection was performed on day 63 after the first vaccine or placebo injection. Sequencing was performed on peripheral blood, taken in a trial of Ad26.COV2.S vaccine versus placebo. This chain uses TRBV3-1 (or the pseudogene TRBV3-2) with TRBJ1-1, with 8 positions matching TRBD1. The receptor was isolated from a person between 18 and 59 years old who received the Ad26.COV2.S COVID-19 vaccine or a placebo. The CDR3 DNA reads TGTGCCAGCAGACAGGGGGTGATCACTGAAGCTTTCTTT. It is translated as CASRQGVITEAFF.